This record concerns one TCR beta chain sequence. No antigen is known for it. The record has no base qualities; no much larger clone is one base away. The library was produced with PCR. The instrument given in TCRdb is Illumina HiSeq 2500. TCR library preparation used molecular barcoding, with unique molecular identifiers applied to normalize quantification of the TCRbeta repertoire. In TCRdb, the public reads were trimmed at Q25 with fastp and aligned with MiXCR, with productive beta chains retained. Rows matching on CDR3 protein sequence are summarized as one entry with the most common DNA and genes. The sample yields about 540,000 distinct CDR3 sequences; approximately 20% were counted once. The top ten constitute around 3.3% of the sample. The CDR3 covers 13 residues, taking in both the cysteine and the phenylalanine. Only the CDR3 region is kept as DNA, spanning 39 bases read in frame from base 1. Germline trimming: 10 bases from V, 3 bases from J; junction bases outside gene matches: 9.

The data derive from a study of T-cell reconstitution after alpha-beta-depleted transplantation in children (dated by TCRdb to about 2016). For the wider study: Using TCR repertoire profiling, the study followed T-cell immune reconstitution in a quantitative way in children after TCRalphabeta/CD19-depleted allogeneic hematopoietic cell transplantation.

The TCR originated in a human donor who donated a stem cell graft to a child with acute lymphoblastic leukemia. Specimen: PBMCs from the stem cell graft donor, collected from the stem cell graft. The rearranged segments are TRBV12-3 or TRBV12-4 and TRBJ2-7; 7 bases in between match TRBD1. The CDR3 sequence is CAITPTGNYEQYF. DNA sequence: TGTGCCATTACCCCGACAGGGAACTACGAGCAGTACTTC.